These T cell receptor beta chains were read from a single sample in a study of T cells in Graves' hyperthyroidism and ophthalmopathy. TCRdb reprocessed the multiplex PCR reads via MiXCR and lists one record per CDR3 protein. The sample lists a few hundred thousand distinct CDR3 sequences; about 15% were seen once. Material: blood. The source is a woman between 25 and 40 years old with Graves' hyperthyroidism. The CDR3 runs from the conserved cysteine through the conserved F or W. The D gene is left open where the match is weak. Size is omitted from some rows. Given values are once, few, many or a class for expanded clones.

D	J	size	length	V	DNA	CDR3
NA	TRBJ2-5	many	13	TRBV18	TGTGCCAGCTCACCAGATTCTCCAGAGACCCAGTACTTC	CASSPDSPETQYF
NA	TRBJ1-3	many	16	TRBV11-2	TGTGCCAGCAGCTTAGATGGATACGCTGTTGGAAACACCATATATTTT	CASSLDGYAVGNTIYF
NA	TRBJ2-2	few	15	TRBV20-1	TGCAGTGCTAGAGTATTTGCGGGCAACACCGGGGAGCTGTTTTTT	CSARVFAGNTGELFF
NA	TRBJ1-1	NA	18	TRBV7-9	TGTGCCAGCAGCTTCGAACGGGACGTCTGGGACATGAACACTGAAGCTTTCTTT	CASSFERDVWDMNTEAFF
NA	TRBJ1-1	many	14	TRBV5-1	TGCGCCAGCAGCTTGGTGGGACTGAACACTGAAGCTTTCTTT	CASSLVGLNTEAFF
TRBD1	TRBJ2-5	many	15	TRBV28	TGTGCCAGCCTTCCTACAGGGGGCCGGCAAGAGACCCAGTACTTC	CASLPTGGRQETQYF
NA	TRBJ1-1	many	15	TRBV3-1	TGTGCCAGCAGCCAAGAGGGCCGGCCGAACACTGAAGCTTTCTTT	CASSQEGRPNTEAFF
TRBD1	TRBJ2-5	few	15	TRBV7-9	TGTGCCAGCACCGTGGACAGGGGGTACCAAGAGACCCAGTACTTC	CASTVDRGYQETQYF
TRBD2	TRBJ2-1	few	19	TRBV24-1	TGTGCCACCAGTGATCAGGGGGGAACTAGCGGGAGGAAAAGGAATGAGCAGTTCTTC	CATSDQGGTSGRKRNEQFF
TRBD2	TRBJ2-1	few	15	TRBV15	TGTGCCACCCAAACTAGCGGGAGTTCCTACAATGAGCAGTTCTTC	CATQTSGSSYNEQFF
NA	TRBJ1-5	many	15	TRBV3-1	TGTGCCAGCAGCCAAGGGTCCGGGGGCAATCAGCCCCAGCATTTT	CASSQGSGGNQPQHF
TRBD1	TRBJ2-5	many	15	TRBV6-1	TGTGCCAGCAGTTCTCCGGGACAGGGTCAAGAGACCCAGTACTTC	CASSSPGQGQETQYF
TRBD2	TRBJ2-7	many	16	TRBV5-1	TGCGCCAGCAGCTTGGTTGGCGGGAGTCCTAGCGGCGAGCAGTACTTC	CASSLVGGSPSGEQYF
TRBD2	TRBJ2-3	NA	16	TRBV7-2	TGTGCCAGCAGACTCGGGACTAGCGGCCACACAGATACGCAGTATTTT	CASRLGTSGHTDTQYF
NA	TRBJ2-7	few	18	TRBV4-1	TGCGCCAGCAGCCAAGATCTCCCGTTCGGGCTGAGCTCCTACGAGCAGTACTTC	CASSQDLPFGLSSYEQYF
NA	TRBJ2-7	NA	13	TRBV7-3	TGTGCCAGCAGCTTATGGGAGCGATACGAGCAGTACTTC	CASSLWERYEQYF
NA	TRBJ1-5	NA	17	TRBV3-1	TGTGCCAGCAGCCAATCCGGCCAGGGGCCTGGCAATCAGCCCCAGCATTTT	CASSQSGQGPGNQPQHF
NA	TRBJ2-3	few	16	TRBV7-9	TGTGCCAGCAGCCCACCTCCGGGACTGTTCACAGATACGCAGTATTTT	CASSPPPGLFTDTQYF
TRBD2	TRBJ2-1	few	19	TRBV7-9	TGTGCCAGCAGCTTAGGGGGGCTCCTAGCGGGAAGCTCCTACAATGAGCAGTTCTTC	CASSLGGLLAGSSYNEQFF
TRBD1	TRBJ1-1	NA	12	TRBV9	TGTGCCAGCAGCCCCACGGACAGGGGTGCTTTCTTT	CASSPTDRGAFF
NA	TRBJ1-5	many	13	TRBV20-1	TGCAGTGCCAAGCGGCAGGGGAAGCAGCCCCAGCATTTT	CSAKRQGKQPQHF
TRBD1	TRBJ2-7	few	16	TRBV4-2	TGTGCCAGCAGCCAAGATGAAACAGGGGGAATATACGAGCAGTACTTC	CASSQDETGGIYEQYF
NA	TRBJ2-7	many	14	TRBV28	TGTGCCAGCAGTTCACCGGGGGCGAGCTACGAGCAGTACTTC	CASSSPGASYEQYF
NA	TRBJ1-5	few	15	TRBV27	TGTGCCAGCAGTCCCAGAGAGGGGCTCAATCAGCCCCAGCATTTT	CASSPREGLNQPQHF
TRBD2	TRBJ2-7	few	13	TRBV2	TGTGCCACCAAGCGGGAGGGCCTTCACGAGCAGTACTTC	CATKREGLHEQYF
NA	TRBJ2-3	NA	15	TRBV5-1	TGCGCCAGCAGCAAGGGACATGGGGACACAGATACGCAGTATTTT	CASSKGHGDTDTQYF
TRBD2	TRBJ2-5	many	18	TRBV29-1	TGCAGCGCCCTTAGGGACGGGGGACTAGCGGGAGCGGGAGAGACCCAGTACTTC	CSALRDGGLAGAGETQYF
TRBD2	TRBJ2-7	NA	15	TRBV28	TGTGCCAGCCACTTCGCGGGACTAGCTCCCTACGAGCAGTACTTC	CASHFAGLAPYEQYF
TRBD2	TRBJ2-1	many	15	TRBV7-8	TGTGCCAGCAGCCCCTGGACTAGCGGGACGGATGAGCAGTTCTTC	CASSPWTSGTDEQFF
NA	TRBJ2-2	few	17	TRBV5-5	TGTGCCAGCAGCTTGGAAACTAGTTTTCTGGAGAGCGGGGAGCTGTTTTTT	CASSLETSFLESGELFF
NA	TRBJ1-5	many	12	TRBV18	TGTGCCAGCTCAGAGCCCAATCAGCCCCAGCATTTT	CASSEPNQPQHF
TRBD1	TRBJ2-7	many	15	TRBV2	TGTGCCAGCAGGGAGAACCCGGGACAGGGGAACGAGCAGTACTTC	CASRENPGQGNEQYF
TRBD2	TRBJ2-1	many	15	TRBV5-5	TGTGCCAGCAGCTCCACTAGCGGGAGTTTCAATGAGCAGTTCTTC	CASSSTSGSFNEQFF
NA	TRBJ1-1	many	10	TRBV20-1	TGCAGTGCTATCCGGAGTGATGCTTTCTTT	CSAIRSDAFF
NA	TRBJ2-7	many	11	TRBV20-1	TGCAGCGCCCAGGGGCTCGACGAGCAGTACTTC	CSAQGLDEQYF
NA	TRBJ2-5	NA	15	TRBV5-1	TGCGCCAGCAGCTACGCCCCAGGGAGCCGAGAGACCCAGTACTTC	CASSYAPGSRETQYF
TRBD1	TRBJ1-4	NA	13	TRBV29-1	TGCAGCGTTGCCGGGCAGGGGGCGGAAAAACTGTTTTTT	CSVAGQGAEKLFF
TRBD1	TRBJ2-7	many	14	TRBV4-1	TGCGCCAGCAGCCAGGGACAGGAAAGGTACGAGCAGTACTTC	CASSQGQERYEQYF
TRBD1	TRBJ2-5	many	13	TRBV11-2	TGTGCCAGCAGCCTAAATGGACAGGGAGGTTCGTACTTC	CASSLNGQGGSYF
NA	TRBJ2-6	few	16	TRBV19	TGTGCCAGTAGGACAGCAAGTCGCTCTGGGGCCAACGTCCTGACTTTC	CASRTASRSGANVLTF
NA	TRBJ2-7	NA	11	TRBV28	TGTGCCAGCAGTTTTCGGCACGAGCAGTACTTC	CASSFRHEQYF
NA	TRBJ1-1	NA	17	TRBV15	TGTGCCACCAGCAGAGATGTCAGTACGGGCGGGAACACTGAAGCTTTCTTT	CATSRDVSTGGNTEAFF
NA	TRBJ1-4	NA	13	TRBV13	TGTGCCAGCAGCTTAACCAGGGGCGAAAAACTGTTTTTT	CASSLTRGEKLFF
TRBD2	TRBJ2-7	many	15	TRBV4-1	TGCGCCAGCACACCTGAAGCGGGAGAGTTTCGCGAGCAGTACTTC	CASTPEAGEFREQYF
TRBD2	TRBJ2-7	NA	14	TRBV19	TGTGCCAGTAGTATCGGGAGGGGCCCCTACGAGCAGTACTTC	CASSIGRGPYEQYF
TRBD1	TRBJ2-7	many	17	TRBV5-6	TGTGCCAGCAGCCCCGGGACAGGGGGCATTTACTCCTACGAGCAGTACTTC	CASSPGTGGIYSYEQYF
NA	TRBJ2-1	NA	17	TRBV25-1	TGTGCCAGCAGTGAGACACTACTAGGGGGGGTTTACAATGAGCAGTTCTTC	CASSETLLGGVYNEQFF
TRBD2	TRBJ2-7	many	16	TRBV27	TGTGCCAGAGGCCCTAGGGCTAGCGGGAGGTCCTACGAGCAGTACTTC	CARGPRASGRSYEQYF
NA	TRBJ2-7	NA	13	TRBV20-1	TGCAGTGCTAGGGAAGGGCTCCCCACCGAGCAGTACTTC	CSAREGLPTEQYF
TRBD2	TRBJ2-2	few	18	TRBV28	TGTGCCAGCAGTTCGGGACTAGCGGGAGGCAGGGGCACCGGGGAGCTGTTTTTT	CASSSGLAGGRGTGELFF
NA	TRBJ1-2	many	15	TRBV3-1	TGTGCCAGCAGTCGGTGGGCAGCTAAGGACTATGGCTACACCTTC	CASSRWAAKDYGYTF
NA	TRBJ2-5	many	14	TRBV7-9	TGTGCCAGCAGCTTAGGGACGGGTTTGGAGACCCAGTACTTC	CASSLGTGLETQYF
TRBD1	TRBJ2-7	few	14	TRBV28	TGTGCCAGCAGAAACGGACAGGGCGGATACGAGCAGTACTTC	CASRNGQGGYEQYF